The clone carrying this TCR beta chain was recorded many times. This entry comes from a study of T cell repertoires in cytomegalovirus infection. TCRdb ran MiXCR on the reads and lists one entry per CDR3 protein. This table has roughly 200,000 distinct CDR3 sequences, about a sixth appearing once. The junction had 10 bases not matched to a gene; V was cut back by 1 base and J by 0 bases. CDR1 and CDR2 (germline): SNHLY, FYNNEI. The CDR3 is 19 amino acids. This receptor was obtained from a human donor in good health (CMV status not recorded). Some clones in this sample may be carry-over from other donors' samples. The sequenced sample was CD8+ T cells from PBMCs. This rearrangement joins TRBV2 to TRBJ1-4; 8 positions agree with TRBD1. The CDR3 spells CASSEGTGIGPATNEKLFF. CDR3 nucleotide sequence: TGTGCCAGCAGTGAAGGGACAGGGATCGGACCCGCAACTAATGAAAAACTGTTTTTT.